Following are 3 T cell receptor beta chains from one sample sequenced in a study of radiation and T cells in renal cell carcinoma (dated by TCRdb to about 2020). The library came from the immunoSEQ multiplex PCR assay. TCRdb provides this immuneACCESS table in a form limited to in-frame rearrangements. Some clones are lacking; in checked studies, under half of them reflect an unresolved V gene, and why the rest are absent is not known. The sample profile shows tens of thousands of clones; 80% to 90% of them were found once. In total, the top ten clones hold 22% of the sample. Reading the label with the study, this specimen's time point is: blood 2 weeks post-SBRT. The treatment or condition label, read with the paper, signifies: 15 Gy SBRT to primary tumor, nephrectomy 4 weeks later. This sample comprised blood, obtained from a patient whose treatment included radiotherapy and nephrectomy. The receptors shown here come from a woman aged 45-65 years with renal cell carcinoma.

J is TRBJ2-3 and V is TRBV27; 12 positions match TRBD2. Unmatched junction bases numbered 5, after V lost 4 bases and J lost 6 bases. CDR3 length: 15 amino acids. Germline CDR1 and CDR2: MNHEY and SMNVEV (reference sequence). The CDR3 nucleotides are TGTGCCAGCAGTTACATCGGGACTAGCGGGGATACGCAGTATTTT. As protein: CASSYIGTSGDTQYF.

The gene calls are TRBV30 and TRBJ2-7; no reliable D call. This CDR3 is built from 15 residues. Trimming took off 1 base at V and 2 bases at J, with 15 bases between the two ends. Germline CDR1 is GTSNPN and CDR2 is SVGIG (reference sequence). This CDR3 reads CAWSGSRKGPYEQYF. CDR3 DNA: TGTGCCTGGAGTGGGTCTCGGAAAGGACCCTACGAGCAGTACTTC.

This sequence joins TRBV9 and TRBJ2-2; D gene uncertain. The CDR3 consists of 16 residues. Germline assignment: CDR1 SGDLS and CDR2 YYNGEE. V lost 0 bases to trimming and J lost 3 bases, with 12 bases between them. CDR3 loop: CASSVGTRDYTGELFF. The CDR3 nucleotides are TGTGCCAGCAGCGTAGGAACAAGAGACTACACCGGGGAGCTGTTTTTT.